A selection of T cell receptor beta chains follows, all from one sample in a study of shared clonotypes between healthy human individuals. Data came from immunoSEQ multiplex PCR; TCRdb stores just in-frame clones and leaves some out. The sample has about 2 million clones; less than 95% are singletons. The sequenced sample was naive CD8+ T cells sorted from blood. The receptors derive from a man between 18 and 35 years old in good health. CDR3s include the opening cysteine and the closing phenylalanine or tryptophan. A D gene is named only where the DNA matches it firmly. Only part of the rows carry a size: once, few, many, or a class if the clone is expanded.

j_gene,d_gene,v_gene,abundance,CDR3aa,CDR3nt
TRBJ2-5,TRBD2,TRBV9,NA,CASSVGETSGNQETQYF,TGTGCCAGCAGCGTAGGTGAAACTAGCGGGAACCAAGAGACCCAGTACTTC
TRBJ2-7,NA,TRBV11-2,NA,CASSLTRNHYEQYF,TGTGCCAGCAGCTTAACAAGGAACCACTACGAGCAGTACTTC
TRBJ1-1,TRBD1,TRBV28,NA,CASSDRSTEAFF,TGTGCCAGCTCGGACAGGTCCACTGAAGCTTTCTTT
TRBJ1-1,NA,TRBV13,NA,CASSLGRAMNTEAFF,TGTGCCAGCAGCTTAGGCCGGGCCATGAACACTGAAGCTTTCTTT
TRBJ2-1,NA,TRBV7-9,NA,CASSSALDHEQFF,TGTGCCAGCAGCTCGGCTCTAGACCATGAGCAGTTCTTC
TRBJ2-1,NA,TRBV7-9,NA,CASSSNEQFF,TGTGCCAGCAGCTCCAATGAGCAGTTCTTC
TRBJ2-7,TRBD1,TRBV28,NA,CASSLTGGSNEQYF,TGTGCCAGCAGTTTAACAGGGGGATCCAACGAGCAGTACTTC
TRBJ2-3,NA,TRBV9,NA,CASSVPSAGLPDTQYF,TGTGCCAGCAGCGTTCCTAGCGCGGGTCTCCCAGATACGCAGTATTTT
TRBJ2-7,NA,TRBV13,NA,CASRIGPYEQYF,TGTGCCAGCAGGATAGGGCCCTACGAGCAGTACTTC
TRBJ1-5,NA,TRBV27,NA,CASSRVGTDHQPQHF,TGTGCCAGCAGTCGAGTCGGGACCGATCATCAGCCCCAGCATTTT
TRBJ2-7,NA,TRBV15,NA,CATSMDTTYEQYF,TGTGCCACCAGCATGGACACTACCTACGAGCAGTACTTC
TRBJ2-1,TRBD2,TRBV4-3,NA,CASSQGGLAGEGSNEQFF,TGCGCCAGCAGCCAAGGGGGACTAGCGGGAGAGGGATCCAATGAGCAGTTCTTC
TRBJ2-5,TRBD2,TRBV7-9,NA,CASSNLAGAQETQYF,TGTGCCAGCAGCAATCTAGCGGGGGCCCAAGAGACCCAGTACTTC
TRBJ2-7,NA,TRBV27,NA,CASSFFWGHYEQYF,TGTGCCAGCAGTTTTTTCTGGGGCCACTACGAGCAGTACTTC
TRBJ2-3,TRBD2,TRBV7-8,NA,CASSFFLAGAPSTDTQYF,TGTGCCAGCAGCTTTTTCTTAGCGGGAGCCCCTAGCACAGATACGCAGTATTTT
TRBJ2-1,NA,TRBV6-5,NA,CASSYPEGNEQFF,TGTGCCAGCAGTTACCCGGAGGGGAATGAGCAGTTCTTC
TRBJ1-5,NA,TRBV30,NA,CAWSVGSHSNQPQHF,TGTGCCTGGAGTGTCGGCTCACATAGCAATCAGCCCCAGCATTTT
TRBJ2-7,NA,TRBV27,NA,CASSPTYEQYF,TGTGCCAGCAGTCCCACCTACGAGCAGTACTTC
TRBJ1-3,TRBD1,TRBV27,NA,CASSPDRASGNTIYF,TGTGCCAGCAGCCCCGACAGGGCCTCTGGAAACACCATATATTTT
TRBJ1-2,NA,TRBV6-5,NA,CASSPGLSNYGYTF,TGTGCCAGCAGCCCGGGACTCTCGAACTATGGCTACACCTTC
TRBJ2-5,TRBD2,TRBV5-4,NA,CASSLDGTSGGALETQYF,TGTGCCAGCAGCTTGGACGGGACTAGCGGGGGGGCCTTGGAGACCCAGTACTTC
TRBJ1-2,NA,TRBV30,few,CAWTGVNGYTF,TGTGCCTGGACAGGGGTAAATGGCTACACCTTC
TRBJ2-7,NA,TRBV27,NA,CASSLSNRVSEQYF,TGTGCCAGCAGTTTATCGAACAGGGTTAGCGAGCAGTACTTC
TRBJ1-6,NA,TRBV7-9,few,CASSYDSYNSPLHF,TGTGCCAGCAGCTACGACAGCTATAATTCACCCCTCCACTTT
TRBJ2-7,TRBD1,TRBV30,NA,CAWKGQGNEQYF,TGTGCCTGGAAAGGACAGGGAAACGAGCAGTACTTC
TRBJ2-5,NA,TRBV30,NA,CAWSEAEETQYF,TGTGCCTGGAGTGAAGCAGAAGAGACCCAGTACTTC
TRBJ1-1,NA,TRBV21-1,NA,CASSTRGNTEAFF,TGTGCCAGCAGTACTCGGGGGAACACTGAAGCTTTCTTT
TRBJ2-5,NA,TRBV5-6,NA,CASSFGGGQETQYF,TGTGCCAGCAGCTTCGGGGGAGGTCAAGAGACCCAGTACTTC
TRBJ2-5,TRBD1,TRBV11-2,once,CASNKDRVKTQYF,TGTGCCAGCAACAAGGACAGGGTCAAGACCCAGTACTTC
TRBJ2-3,TRBD2,TRBV11-2,NA,CASTTLERGGTDTQYF,TGTGCCAGCACTACCCTGGAGCGGGGCGGCACAGATACGCAGTATTTT
TRBJ2-3,NA,TRBV27,few,CASSLWHPNTDTQYF,TGTGCCAGCAGTTTGTGGCACCCAAACACAGATACGCAGTATTTT
TRBJ1-3,NA,TRBV29-1,NA,CSVEGGSSENTIYF,TGCAGCGTTGAGGGGGGCTCCTCAGAAAACACCATATATTTT